This section outlines one T cell receptor beta chain sequence together with its context. The clone's antigen remains unknown. The germline gene is not matched at one end of the junction; a read error may be the cause. Libraries were constructed by 5' RACE. Reads for this sample came from an Illumina HiSeq 2500. The second PCR ran for about 7 to 11 cycles and used a J-beta primer mix along with a sample-barcoded 5' primer. A template-switch 5' adaptor carrying 12 random nucleotides introduced a unique molecular identifier onto each TCR beta cDNA molecule. At least 2.5 million CDR3-containing paired-end reads were obtained from each sample. First-strand cDNA was synthesized from all RNA with the Mint cDNA synthesis kit, primed by a TRBC-specific oligonucleotide. After uracil-DNA glycosylase treatment, a first 18-cycle PCR used universal primers M1SS and BC2_uni_R on all cDNA. Under the source paper's analysis protocol: For normalization, 1 million high-quality reads were randomly selected from each sample, with every read carrying a distinct molecular identifier. Reads with shared molecular identifiers were discarded instead of being binned into consensus sequences. CDR3 identification, clonotype clustering and error correction used MiTCR with a Q25 quality threshold and the strictest error-elimination algorithm. A nonparametric unseen species model using Euler transformation provided a lower-bound estimate of total TCR beta diversity. TCRdb handled the public reads itself, with Q25 trimming in fastp and clone calling in MiXCR, and kept productive beta chains. Rows matching on CDR3 protein sequence are summarized as one entry with the most common DNA and genes. The V and J calls here are based on TCRdb, not the publication. In this sample the table shows approximately 730,000 distinct CDR3 sequences, roughly two fifths of which occur a single time. Around a fifth of the sample rests with the top ten.

This sample was included in a study of blood T cells in healthy people across ages (dated by TCRdb to between 2015 and 2017). In the study overall: Template switching captured roughly one uniquely barcoded TCR beta cDNA molecule per two T cells in model experiments. To track age-related changes in TCR beta repertoire diversity, the study relied on deep sequencing normalized with unique cDNA molecular identifiers. The donors were split into four age groups: young (average about 16 years), middle-aged (39), aged (more than 60) and long-lived (approximately 80). To avoid experimental bias, donors of different ages were distributed randomly across sequencing lanes. Using the same blood draw, the study looked at two additional independent replicas of 1 million unique cDNA reads for two donors, one aged 18 to 29 and the other aged 80 or older. On the study overall, not on this receptor specifically: Because donor CMV infection status was unknown, age-related changes in expanded clonotypes were potentially confounded. Observed TCR beta diversity correlated strongly with the percentage of naive T cells measured by flow cytometry. Total diversity estimates from one million sequenced T cells were considered lower bounds and underestimates. As age increased, observed TCR beta diversity per million T cells dropped in a roughly linear way, and a significant reduction was already evident by age about 40. Compared with the aged group, the long-lived group had more naive CD4+ T cells, fewer expanded clones and increased TCR diversity, suggesting age selection. Since profiling was done on bulk unsorted PBMCs, naive and antigen-experienced compartments could not be conclusively compared.

Donors were 30 to 45 systemically healthy Caucasian individuals from Russia aged 6 to 90 years. About 9.8 milliliters of peripheral blood were drawn from each donor into EDTA-treated Vacutainer tubes. Ficoll-Paque density-gradient centrifugation was used to isolate PBMCs, with at least 6.5 million per sample. Trizol reagent was used to extract total RNA from the PBMCs, yielding at least 6 micrograms per sample. Naive CD45RAhigh/CD27high T cell percentages were measured by flow cytometry on a PBMC aliquot from every donor. From the germline V gene (reference sequence), CDR1 is SEHNR and CDR2 is FQNEAQ. Taken from cysteine to phenylalanine, the CDR3 has 15 residues. Only the CDR3 DNA stays, 45 bases, in frame from base 1.

Here the chain combines TRBV7-9 and TRBJ2-5; tentative D gene TRBD1, with 6 bases matching. The sample taken for sequencing was blood. This TCR derives from a woman aged 60 to 75 in good health. The CDR3 reads as follows: CARRPGTPLQETQYF. The DNA is TGTGCCCGCAGACCCGGGACACCGCTTCAAGAGACCCAGTACTTC.